This entry lists 18 T cell receptor beta chains sequenced from one sample in a study of cytotoxic CD8 clonotypes in ibrutinib-treated CLL. The protocol was immunoSEQ multiplex PCR, while the TCRdb copy is restricted to in-frame clones and leaves out a portion. This sample has under 200,000 clones, with about four fifths found just once. The starting material was PBMCs, obtained after 12 months of ibrutinib treatment. Every receptor here comes from a human donor with chronic lymphocytic leukemia.

This chain links TRBV28 with TRBJ2-3; D is unresolved. Deletions cut 5 bases from V and 1 base from J, with 4 bases between. Germline V gene lookup returns CDR1 MDHEN and CDR2 SYDVKM. There are 12 residues in the CDR3. In DNA, the CDR3 is TGTGCCAGCAGTCCCCGCACAGATACGCAGTATTTT. Protein: CASSPRTDTQYF.

For the CDR3, the DNA is TGTGCCAGCAGGCCCCATGACAGGGGCGGCTACACCTTC. Translated: CASRPHDRGGYTF. The gene calls are TRBV6-5 and TRBJ1-2; 8 nucleotides agree with TRBD1. The junction had 8 bases not matched to a gene; V was cut back by 6 bases and J by 8 bases. Per the germline V gene, CDR1 is MNHEY and CDR2 is SVGAGI. The CDR3 totals 13 residues.

V usage is TRBV2 and J usage is TRBJ1-2; D is possibly TRBD1 (5 bases). The ends were cut back, 2 bases at V and 4 bases at J, with 8 bases in the middle. CDR1 SNHLY and CDR2 FYNNEI come from the germline V gene. This CDR3 contains 13 residues. Written as DNA, the CDR3 is TGTGCCAGCAGTGAAATGACAGCCTATGGCTACACCTTC. This codes for CASSEMTAYGYTF.

The chain recombines TRBV4-3 with TRBJ1-1; D is undetermined. Germline V CDR1 and CDR2: LGHNA, YSLEER. V was cut by 0 bases and J by 5 bases, with 4 bases left in between. This CDR3 region has 12 residues. The CDR3 protein is CASSQDRTEAFF. The CDR3 DNA sequence: TGCGCCAGCAGCCAAGATCGGACTGAAGCTTTCTTT.

For the CDR3, the DNA is TGTGCCAGCAAAGCGGGAGGTTCGGAGCAGTACTTC. This encodes CASKAGGSEQYF. The chain combines TRBV25-1 with TRBJ2-7; 9 bases fit TRBD2. CDR3 length equals 12 residues. V trimming: 7 bases; J trimming: 7 bases; junction bases outside the gene matches: 5. Germline-derived CDR1 and CDR2 are MGHDK and SYGVNS.

V usage is TRBV19 and J usage is TRBJ2-3, with 10 nucleotides matching TRBD2. CDR1 and CDR2 from the germline V gene are LNHDA and SQIVND (reference sequence). This CDR3 is 15 amino acids long. Trimming at V came to 4 bases and at J to 1 base, leaving 2 bases not matched to a gene. CDR3 nucleotides: TGTGCCAGTAGTACAGCGGGGGGGGGCACAGATACGCAGTATTTT. Amino acids: CASSTAGGGTDTQYF.

The rearrangement links TRBV9 to TRBJ2-1; TRBD2 matches at 8 bases. Trimming removed 4 bases from V and 5 bases from J; junction bases left unmatched: 8. Germline CDR1 reads SGDLS; CDR2 reads YYNGEE. This CDR3 is 15 amino acids long. CDR3 in amino acids: CASSRGGGQDNEQFF. The CDR3 nucleotides are TGTGCCAGCAGCCGAGGCGGGGGGCAGGACAATGAGCAGTTCTTC.

The V gene is TRBV28, the J gene TRBJ1-5; D remains ambiguous. There are 15 residues in the CDR3. The V gene's germline CDR1 is MDHEN and CDR2 SYDVKM. V lost 6 bases and J 2 bases, leaving 14 bases between the germline ends. The CDR3 region is CASSRPGRGNQPQHF. In DNA form, the CDR3 reads TGTGCCAGCAGCCGCCCGGGGAGGGGCAATCAGCCCCAGCATTTT.

The V gene is TRBV27, the J gene TRBJ1-4; TRBD1 aligns across 7 bases. After removal of 2 bases from V and 10 bases from J, the junction contained 7 bases not matched to a gene. This CDR3 region has 14 residues. Germline values: CDR1 MNHEY, CDR2 SMNVEV (reference sequence). The CDR3 sequence: CASSLGGRTGKLFF. CDR3 nucleotide sequence: TGTGCCAGCAGTTTAGGGGGGAGGACAGGAAAACTGTTTTTT.

The rearrangement uses TRBV15 and TRBJ2-7; D might be TRBD1 (5 bases). This CDR3 has 15 residues. Between the trimmed V and J ends, which lost 1 base and 2 bases, there was a span of 12 bases. The germline CDR1 and CDR2 sequences are LNHNV and YYDKDF (reference sequence). CDR3 amino acids: CATSRAGRAPYEQYF. The DNA of the CDR3 is TGTGCCACCAGCAGAGCGGGCAGGGCCCCCTACGAGCAGTACTTC.

CDR3 residues: CASSSEPNEKLFF. The CDR3 DNA sequence: TGTGCCAGCAGCTCCGAGCCTAATGAAAAACTGTTTTTT. This chain links TRBV7-3 with TRBJ1-4; D gene uncertain. This CDR3 region has 13 residues. Germline V CDR1 and CDR2: SGHTA, FQGTGA. Trimming took off 4 bases at V and 3 bases at J, with 6 bases between the two ends.

CDR3 in DNA: TGTGCCAGCAGCATCGGGGACAGGGGCTACGAGCAGTACTTC. This codes for CASSIGDRGYEQYF. This chain links TRBV6-6 with TRBJ2-7, with TRBD1 identical over 10 bases. V lost 6 bases, J lost 3 bases, and 5 bases stayed unmatched. There are 14 residues in the CDR3. CDR1 is MNHNY, CDR2 SVGAGI, per germline (reference sequence).

The genes are TRBV7-3 and TRBJ1-1; the D is unclear. V was shortened by 2 bases and J by 4 bases, with 8 bases between the two germline ends. Germline V gene sequence: CDR1 SGHTA, CDR2 FQGTGA. There are 13 residues in the CDR3. CDR3: CASSLVESTEAFF. The CDR3 nucleotides are TGTGCCAGCAGCTTAGTTGAGAGCACTGAAGCTTTCTTT.

This clone turned up a few times. This sequence joins TRBV6-5 and TRBJ1-5; possible D gene TRBD1, 5 bases. The CDR3 covers 14 residues. V shed 6 bases and J shed 3 bases, with 12 bases lying between them. Germline-derived CDR1 and CDR2 are MNHEY and SVGAGI. The CDR3 sequence is CASSPDRLNQPQHF. For the CDR3, the DNA is TGTGCCAGCAGCCCTGACAGACTCAATCAGCCCCAGCATTTT.

V and J are TRBV7-3 and TRBJ1-1; D is unclear. Germline V gene sequence: CDR1 SGHTA, CDR2 FQGTGA. Between the trimmed V and J ends, which lost 0 bases and 5 bases, there was a span of 7 bases. The CDR3 consists of 13 residues. In DNA, the CDR3 is TGTGCCAGCAGCTTAACGTACCAGACTGAAGCTTTCTTT. It specifies CASSLTYQTEAFF.

The V call is TRBV5-8, the J call TRBJ1-1, with D tentatively TRBD1 (6 bases). V lost 3 bases and J lost 1, with 16 bases in between. The CDR3 is made up of 16 amino acids. Germline V gene data show CDR1 as SGHTS and CDR2 as YDEGEE. The CDR3 reads CASSWGRGTKNTEAFF. The CDR3 region has the DNA TGTGCCAGCAGCTGGGGACGGGGGACAAAGAACACTGAAGCTTTCTTT.

The chain uses TRBV5-1 and TRBJ2-2; D uncertain. This CDR3 is built from 15 residues. Germline V gives CDR1 SGHRS, CDR2 YFSETQ. Trimming took off 4 bases at V and 2 bases at J, with 12 bases between the two ends. The CDR3 region is CASSERLPNTGELFF. For the CDR3, the DNA is TGCGCCAGCAGCGAAAGGCTACCCAACACCGGGGAGCTGTTTTTT. Looking up the rest from reference TRBV5-1 and TRBJ2-2 gives the full variable domain: KAGVTQTPRYLIKTRGQQVTLSCSPISGHRSVSWYQQTPGQGLQFLFEYFSETQRNKGNFPGRFSGRQFSNSRSEMNVSTLELGDSALYLCASSERLPNTGELFFGEGSRLTVL.

The chain combines TRBV27 with TRBJ2-5; 7 bases agree with TRBD2. Germline CDR1 is MNHEY and CDR2 is SMNVEV (reference sequence). V lost 5 bases and J lost 8; bases outside the gene matches: 8. The CDR3 is made up of 13 amino acids. The CDR3 nucleotides read TGTGCCAGCAGTCCCGAAGCGGGGCATACCCAGTACTTC. Translating gives CASSPEAGHTQYF.